This TCR beta chain was captured by sequencing in a study of blood T cell repertoires in COVID-19. Study as a whole: The United States, Italy and Spain supplied acute and convalescent COVID-19 samples.

Original processing notes: Using reference gene primer amplification, nucleated cell counts were estimated. The method was immunoSEQ multiplex PCR; TCRdb's version includes in-frame clones alone and lacks a portion of them. V and J calls and clone size are as listed in that table; D and trimming were resolved from the DNA. The sample consists of about 100,000 clones, about 87% of them appearing once. The junction had 16 bases not matched to a gene; V was cut back by 4 bases and J by 5 bases. Germline CDR1 and CDR2: SQVTM and ANQGSEA. The CDR3 has 16 residues. This clonotype originated in a human donor in a cohort sampled during active COVID-19. The sequencing input was peripheral blood. J is TRBJ2-5 and V is TRBV29-1; 7 nucleotides match TRBD1. The CDR3 region is CSVVLLRDRADETQYF. The CDR3 DNA is TGCAGCGTTGTATTGCTCCGAGACAGGGCCGATGAGACCCAGTACTTC.